This T cell receptor (beta chain) was obtained from a study of early T cells in non-severe SARS-CoV-2 infection. Study-wide background: With bulk RNA from unsorted whole blood as input, sequencing yielded unpaired chains. Overall study results and limits: Anti-spike CD8 specificities were favored by VDJdb matching, whose results missed private and CD4 specificities.

Attached unique molecular identifiers marked individual cDNA molecules. MiXCR, run by TCRdb on the 5' RACE reads, gives a single entry per CDR3 protein. The sample has tens of thousands of distinct CDR3 sequences; over 3% are singletons. This clonotype was detected many times. Its antigen is currently unknown. The origin of this receptor is an adult who was a healthcare worker with PCR-confirmed SARS-CoV-2 infection or an uninfected control (not recorded which). The specimen sequenced was whole blood.

CDR3 sequence reads: CASSLVYNEQFF. The CDR3 nucleotides read TGTGCCAGCAGTTTAGTATACAATGAGCAGTTCTTC. The chain employs TRBV12-3 or TRBV12-4 and TRBJ2-1; D ambiguous. V was clipped by 1 base and J by 4 bases, with 2 bases between them. The CDR3 totals 12 residues.